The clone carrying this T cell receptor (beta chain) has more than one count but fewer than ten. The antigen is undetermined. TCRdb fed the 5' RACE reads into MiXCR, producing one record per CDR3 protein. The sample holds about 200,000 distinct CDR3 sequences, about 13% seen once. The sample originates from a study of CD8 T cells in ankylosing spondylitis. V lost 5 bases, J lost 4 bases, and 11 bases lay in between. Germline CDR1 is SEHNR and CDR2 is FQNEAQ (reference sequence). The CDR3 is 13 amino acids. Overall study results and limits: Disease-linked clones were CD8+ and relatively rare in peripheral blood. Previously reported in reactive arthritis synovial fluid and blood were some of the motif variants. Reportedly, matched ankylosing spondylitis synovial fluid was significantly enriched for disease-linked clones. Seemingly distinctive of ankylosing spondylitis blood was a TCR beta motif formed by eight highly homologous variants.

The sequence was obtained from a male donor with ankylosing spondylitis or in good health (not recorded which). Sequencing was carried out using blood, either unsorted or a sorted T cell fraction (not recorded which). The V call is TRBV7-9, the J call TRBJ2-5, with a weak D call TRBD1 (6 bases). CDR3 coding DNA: TGTGCCAGCAGCAACAGGGTTAGAGAGACCCAGTACTTC. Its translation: CASSNRVRETQYF.